This note documents a single T cell receptor (beta chain) sequence. These data originate in a study of T cell responses to AZD1222 COVID-19 vaccine. The method was immunoSEQ multiplex PCR; TCRdb's version includes in-frame clones alone and lacks a portion of them. This table has roughly 160,000 clones, over 80% appearing once. Germline assignment: CDR1 DFQATT and CDR2 SNEGSKA (reference sequence). The CDR3 has 14 residues. V lost 3 bases and J lost 1, with 9 bases in between. The sequence derives from an adult in good health. The chain joins TRBV20-1 to TRBJ2-2, with D hard to call. This specimen consisted of peripheral blood, obtained on day 0 of AZD1222 vaccination. CDR3 residues: CSASSSENTGELFF. In nucleotides, the CDR3 is TGCAGTGCTAGTTCTAGTGAGAACACCGGGGAGCTGTTTTTT.